The subject of this entry is one TCR beta chain. Its antigen is not identified. Using a J-beta primer mix together with a sample-barcoded 5' primer, a second PCR was run for about 6 to 12 cycles. A template-switch adaptor that had 12 random nucleotides put a tag on each cDNA molecule. TCRdb redid the calling of the 5' RACE reads with MiXCR, one entry per CDR3 protein. The sample shows some 550,000 distinct CDR3 sequences, 40% to 55% of them seen only once. Trimming stripped 3 bases from V and 8 bases from J, with 8 bases between. The CDR3 extends over 12 amino acids. Germline CDR1 reads MRHNA; CDR2 reads SNTAGT. The sample comes from a study of blood T cells in healthy people across ages. Turning to the study itself: Researchers report that template switching captured about one barcoded beta molecule per two T cells. Regarding the study as a whole: Among long-lived donors, naive CD4+ cells were more numerous and diversity higher than in aged donors.

Researchers isolated at least 7 million PBMCs per sample. V gene TRBV6-4 combines with J gene TRBJ2-1; tentative D call: TRBD2 (6 bases). This TCR was recovered from a man older than 75 in good health. The sequenced sample was blood. The CDR3 reads CASSEGGDEQFF. Written as DNA, the CDR3 is TGTGCCAGCAGTGAGGGGGGTGATGAGCAGTTCTTC.